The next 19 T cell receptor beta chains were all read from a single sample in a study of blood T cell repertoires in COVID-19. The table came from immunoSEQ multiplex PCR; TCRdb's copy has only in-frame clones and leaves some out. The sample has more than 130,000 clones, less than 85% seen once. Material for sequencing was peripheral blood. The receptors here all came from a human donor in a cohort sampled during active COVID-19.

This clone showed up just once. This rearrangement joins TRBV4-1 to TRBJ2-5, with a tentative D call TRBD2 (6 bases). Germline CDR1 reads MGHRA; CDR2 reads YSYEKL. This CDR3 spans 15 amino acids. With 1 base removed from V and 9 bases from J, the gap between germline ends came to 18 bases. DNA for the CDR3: TGCGCCAGCAGCCAAGCGGGACTGGGCCTCGGGGCCCAGTACTTC. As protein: CASSQAGLGLGAQYF.

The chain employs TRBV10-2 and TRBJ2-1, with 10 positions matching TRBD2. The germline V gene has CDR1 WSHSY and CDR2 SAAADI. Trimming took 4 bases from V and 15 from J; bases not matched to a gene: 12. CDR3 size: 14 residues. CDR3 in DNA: TGCGCCAGCAGTGGGGTTTTTCCTAGCGGGGGACTGTTCTTC. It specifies CASSGVFPSGGLFF.

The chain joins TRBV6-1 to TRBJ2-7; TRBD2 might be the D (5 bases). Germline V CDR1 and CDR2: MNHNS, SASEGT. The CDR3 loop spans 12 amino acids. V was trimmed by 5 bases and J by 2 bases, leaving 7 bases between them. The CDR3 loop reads CASSTGTYEQYF. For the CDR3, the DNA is TGTGCCAGCAGTACCGGGACCTACGAGCAGTACTTC.

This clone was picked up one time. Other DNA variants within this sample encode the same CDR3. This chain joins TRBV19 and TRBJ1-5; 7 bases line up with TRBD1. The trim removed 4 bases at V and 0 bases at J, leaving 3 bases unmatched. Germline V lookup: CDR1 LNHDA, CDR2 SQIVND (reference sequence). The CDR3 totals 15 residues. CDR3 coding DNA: TGTGCCAGTAGTAAGGGGGCAAATAGCAATCAGCCCCAGCATTTT. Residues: CASSKGANSNQPQHF.

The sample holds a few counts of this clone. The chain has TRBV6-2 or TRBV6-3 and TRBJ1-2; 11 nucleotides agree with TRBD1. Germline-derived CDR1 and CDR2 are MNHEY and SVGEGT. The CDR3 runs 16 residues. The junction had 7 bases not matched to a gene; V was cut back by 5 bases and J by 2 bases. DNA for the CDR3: TGTGCCAGCAGTCCCCGGACAGGGGGCGCGAACTATGGCTACACCTTC. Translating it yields CASSPRTGGANYGYTF.

CDR3 coding DNA: TGTGCCAGCAGCGTAGACGTAGCGAGCACAGATACGCAGTATTTT. The encoded protein is CASSVDVASTDTQYF. V gene TRBV9 combines with J gene TRBJ2-3, with TRBD2 as a possible D gene (5 bases). Germline V gene data show CDR1 as SGDLS and CDR2 as YYNGEE. This CDR3 spans 15 amino acids. V was cut by 0 bases and J by 0 bases, with 8 bases left in between. Complete variable domain (other parts from reference TRBV9 and TRBJ2-3): DSGVTQTPKHLITATGQRVTLRCSPRSGDLSVYWYQQSLDQGLQFLIQYYNGEERAKGNILERFSAQQFPDLHSELNLSSLELGDSALYFCASSVDVASTDTQYFGPGTRLTVL.

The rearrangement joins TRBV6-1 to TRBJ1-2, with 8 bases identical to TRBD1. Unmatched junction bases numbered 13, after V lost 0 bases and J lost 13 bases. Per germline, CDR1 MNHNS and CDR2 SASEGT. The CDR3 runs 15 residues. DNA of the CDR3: TGTGCCAGCAGTGAAGCGCAAGACAGGGGCGCGCGGCGCACCTTC. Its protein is CASSEAQDRGARRTF.

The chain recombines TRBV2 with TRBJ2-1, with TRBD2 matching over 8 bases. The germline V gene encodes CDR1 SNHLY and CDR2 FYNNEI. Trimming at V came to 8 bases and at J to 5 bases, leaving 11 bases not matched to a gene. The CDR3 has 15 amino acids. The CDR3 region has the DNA TGTGCCAGCCGCCGGCTGTCGGGGGGGGACAATGAGCAGTTCTTC. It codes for CASRRLSGGDNEQFF.

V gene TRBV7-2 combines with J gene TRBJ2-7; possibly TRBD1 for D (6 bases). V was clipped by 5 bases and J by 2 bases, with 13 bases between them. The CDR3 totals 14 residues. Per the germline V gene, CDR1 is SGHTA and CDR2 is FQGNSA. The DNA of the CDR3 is TGTGCCAGCAGCCCCAGGGGTAGGGCCTACGAGCAGTACTTC. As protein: CASSPRGRAYEQYF.

CDR3 nucleotides: TGTGCCAGCAGTTACTCTACAGGGTACACTGAAGCTTTCTTT. This encodes CASSYSTGYTEAFF. V usage is TRBV6-5 and J usage is TRBJ1-1, with a possible D match to TRBD1 (6 bases). V was clipped by 0 bases and J by 3 bases, with 8 bases between them. Germline CDR1 is MNHEY and CDR2 is SVGAGI. The CDR3 contains 14 residues.

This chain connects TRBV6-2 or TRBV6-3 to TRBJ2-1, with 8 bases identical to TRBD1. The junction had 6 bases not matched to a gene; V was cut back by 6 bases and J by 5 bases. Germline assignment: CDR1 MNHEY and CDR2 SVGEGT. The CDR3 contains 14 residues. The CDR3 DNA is TGTGCCAGCAGCCGGGACAGGTCGAACAATGAGCAGTTCTTC. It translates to CASSRDRSNNEQFF.

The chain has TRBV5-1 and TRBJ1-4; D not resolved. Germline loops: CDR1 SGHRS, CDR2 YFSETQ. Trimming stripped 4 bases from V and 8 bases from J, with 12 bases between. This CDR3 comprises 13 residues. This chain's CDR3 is CASSLRAGEKLFF. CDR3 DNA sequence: TGCGCCAGCAGCCTGAGGGCAGGCGAAAAACTGTTTTTT.

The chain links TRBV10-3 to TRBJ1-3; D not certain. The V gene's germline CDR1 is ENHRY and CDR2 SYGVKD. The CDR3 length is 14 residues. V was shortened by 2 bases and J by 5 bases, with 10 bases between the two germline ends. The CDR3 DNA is TGTGCCATCAGTGAGGAGGGTCGGAGAAACACCATATATTTT. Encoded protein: CAISEEGRRNTIYF.

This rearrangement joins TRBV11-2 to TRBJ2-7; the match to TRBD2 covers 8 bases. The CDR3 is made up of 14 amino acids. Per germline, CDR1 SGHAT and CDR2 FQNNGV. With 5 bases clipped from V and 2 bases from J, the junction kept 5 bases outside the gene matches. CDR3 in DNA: TGTGCCAGCAGCCCGGGGGGGAACCCCTACGAGCAGTACTTC. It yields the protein CASSPGGNPYEQYF. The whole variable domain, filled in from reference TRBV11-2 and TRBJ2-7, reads EAGVAQSPRYKIIEKRQSVAFWCNPISGHATLYWYQQILGQGPKLLIQFQNNGVVDDSQLPKDRFSAERLKGVDSTLKIQPAKLEDSAVYLCASSPGGNPYEQYFGPGTRLTVT.

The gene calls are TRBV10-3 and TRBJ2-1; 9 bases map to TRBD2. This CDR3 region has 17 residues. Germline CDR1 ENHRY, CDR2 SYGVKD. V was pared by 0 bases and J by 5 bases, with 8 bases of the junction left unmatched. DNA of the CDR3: TGTGCCATCAGTGAGTCGTTGGCTAGCGGGGATAACAATGAGCAGTTCTTC. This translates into CAISESLASGDNNEQFF.

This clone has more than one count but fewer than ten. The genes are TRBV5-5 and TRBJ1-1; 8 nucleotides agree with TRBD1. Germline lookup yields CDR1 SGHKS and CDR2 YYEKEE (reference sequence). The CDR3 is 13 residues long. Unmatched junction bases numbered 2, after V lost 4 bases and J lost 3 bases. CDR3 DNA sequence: TGTGCCAGCAGCCTACAGGGGGACACTGAAGCTTTCTTT. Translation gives CASSLQGDTEAFF.

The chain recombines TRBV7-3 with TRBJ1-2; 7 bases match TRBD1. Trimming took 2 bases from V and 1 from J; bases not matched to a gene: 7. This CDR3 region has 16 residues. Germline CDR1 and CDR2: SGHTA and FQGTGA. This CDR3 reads CASSLPGAGGNYGYTF. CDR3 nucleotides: TGTGCCAGCAGCTTACCGGGGGCAGGGGGTAACTATGGCTACACCTTC.

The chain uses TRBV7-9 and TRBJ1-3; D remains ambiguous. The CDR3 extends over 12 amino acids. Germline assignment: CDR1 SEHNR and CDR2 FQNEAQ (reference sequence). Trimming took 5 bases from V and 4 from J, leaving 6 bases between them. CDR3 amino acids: CASSLLGNTIYF. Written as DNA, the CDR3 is TGTGCCAGCAGCCTATTAGGAAACACCATATATTTT.

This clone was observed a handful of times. The CDR3 nucleotides read TGTGCCAGCAGCTCCCCCCTTTGGACTAGCAGCTACAATGAGCAGTTCTTC. Protein sequence: CASSSPLWTSSYNEQFF. The rearrangement links TRBV7-2 to TRBJ2-1; 8 bases line up with TRBD2. The CDR3 covers 17 residues. V lost 4 bases to trimming and J lost 3 bases; unmatched junction nucleotides: 11. The germline gives CDR1 SGHTA, CDR2 FQGNSA.